This T cell receptor (beta chain) is drawn from a study of T cells in localized non-small cell lung cancer. Notes on the study in general: In the blood, greater T cell density corresponded to longer overall survival. Uninvolved adjacent lung showed the highest T cell clonality, exceeding tumor. Median about 56 top-100 tumor clones were shared with paired adjacent lung.

The germline CDR1 and CDR2 sequences are SSHAT and FNYEAQ (reference sequence). Trimming left V 2 bases short and J 6 bases short, with 8 bases between. The CDR3 is made up of 13 amino acids. Some clones are missing from TCRdb's copy, which holds only in-frame ones; the method was immunoSEQ multiplex PCR. The table shows 30,000 or so clones, with 87% occurring only once. As concerns this clone: The target antigen is unknown.

The chain couples TRBV7-7 to TRBJ2-1, with unresolved D. This sequence was found in a male donor aged 60 or over with stage I lung adenocarcinoma. Source: peripheral blood, taken before any cancer treatment. This chain's CDR3 is CASSLHLFNEQFF. The CDR3 DNA sequence: TGTGCCAGCAGCTTACACCTATTCAATGAGCAGTTCTTC.